This passage covers 31 T cell receptor beta chains from one sample sequenced in a study of T cells in Graves' hyperthyroidism and ophthalmopathy. RNA transcripts served as the template for amplifying TCR beta CDR3 regions. The TCR CDR3 first-round RT-PCR relied on the HTBI primer set. TCRdb reprocessed the multiplex PCR reads via MiXCR and lists one record per CDR3 protein. The table lists about 130,000 distinct CDR3 sequences, around 20% of them singletons, with 60% to 80% in the top ten. Sequenced material: blood. These TCRs come from a woman aged 45-65 years with Graves' hyperthyroidism that later progressed to Graves' ophthalmopathy.

This clonotype was recorded many times. The chain joins TRBV7-3 to TRBJ2-1; 8 bases map to TRBD2. CDR1 and CDR2 from the germline V gene are SGHTA and FQGTGA. This CDR3 has 15 amino acids. V lost 5 bases to trimming and J lost 7 bases; unmatched junction nucleotides: 10. The CDR3 sequence is CASSASAGVWNEQFF. CDR3 bases: TGTGCCAGCAGCGCATCAGCGGGAGTTTGGAATGAGCAGTTCTTC. Looking up the rest from reference TRBV7-3 and TRBJ2-1 gives the full variable domain: GAGVSQTPSNKVTEKGKYVELRCDPISGHTALYWYRQSLGQGPEFLIYFQGTGAADDSGLPNDRFFAVRPEGSVSTLKIQRTERGDSAVYLCASSASAGVWNEQFFGPGTRLTVL.

In this sample, this clonotype turned up many times. This chain uses TRBV5-6 with TRBJ2-1; TRBD2 matches 8 bases. The germline CDR1 and CDR2 sequences are SGHDT and YYEEEE. With 0 bases clipped from V and 9 bases from J, the junction kept 14 bases outside the gene matches. This CDR3 is 17 amino acids long. The chain's CDR3 is CASSLAHRIGRAGEQFF. Here the CDR3 DNA reads TGTGCCAGCAGCTTGGCCCATAGAATCGGGAGGGCCGGTGAGCAGTTCTTC.

This clonotype was seen repeatedly, ten times or more. The rearrangement uses TRBV7-9 and TRBJ2-7; possible D gene TRBD1, 6 bases. This CDR3 is built from 13 residues. V was trimmed by 1 base and J by 2 bases, leaving 6 bases between them. CDR1 is SEHNR, CDR2 FQNEAQ, per germline (reference sequence). In nucleotides, the CDR3 is TGTGCCAGCAGCTTAGGGACAGCCTACGAGCAGTACTTC. Protein product: CASSLGTAYEQYF.

This clonotype was detected many times. The chain is built from TRBV7-8 and TRBJ2-3; the match to TRBD1 covers 10 bases. The V gene's germline CDR1 is SGHVS and CDR2 FQNEAQ. With V trimmed by 5 bases and J by 4 bases, 6 bases remained unmatched. This CDR3 spans 15 amino acids. Written as DNA, the CDR3 is TGTGCCAGCAGCCTCGACAGGGGGCCGGCAGATACGCAGTATTTT. Translated: CASSLDRGPADTQYF. Full variable domain (outside the CDR3, taken from reference TRBV7-8 and TRBJ2-3): GAGVSQSPRYKVAKRGQDVALRCDPISGHVSLFWYQQALGQGPEFLTYFQNEAQLDKSGLPSDRFFAERPEGSVSTLKIQRTQQEDSAVYLCASSLDRGPADTQYFGPGTRLTVL.

This clonotype was picked up many times. V and J are TRBV12-3 or TRBV12-4 and TRBJ2-3; possibly TRBD1 or TRBD2 for D (5 bases each). V was trimmed by 6 bases and J by 5 bases, leaving 18 bases between them. The length of the CDR3 is 15 residues. CDR3 coding DNA: TGTGCCAGCAGCCGGGACGCAAGTGTCCAAGATACGCAGTATTTT. It translates to CASSRDASVQDTQYF.

Many counts were recorded for this clonotype. The genes are TRBV3-1 and TRBJ1-5; TRBD1 might be the D (5 bases). Trimming took off 1 base at V and 5 bases at J, with 9 bases between the two ends. Germline CDR1 is LGHDT and CDR2 is YNNKEL (reference sequence). The CDR3 totals 14 residues. The CDR3: CASSQGGIDQPQHF. Written as DNA, the CDR3 is TGTGCCAGCAGCCAAGGGGGGATCGATCAGCCCCAGCATTTT.

Many counts were recorded for this clonotype. The chain uses TRBV28 and TRBJ2-5, with D maybe TRBD2 (6 bases). Trimming stripped 7 bases from V and 4 bases from J, with 19 bases between. Germline V gene sequence: CDR1 MDHEN, CDR2 SYDVKM. The CDR3 has 15 residues. In DNA, the CDR3 is TGTGCCAGCATATCCGGGACTCTAGCGAGAGAGACCCAGTACTTC. Residues: CASISGTLARETQYF.

This clonotype was counted at least ten times. The chain combines TRBV6-2 or TRBV6-3 with TRBJ2-5; D tentatively fits TRBD1 or TRBD2 (5 bases each). Trimming took off 3 bases at V and 1 base at J, with 9 bases between the two ends. The CDR3 extends over 14 amino acids. CDR1 and CDR2 from the germline V gene are MNHEY and SVGEGT. The CDR3 DNA is TGTGCCAGCAGTTATGGGGGATCCCAAGAGACCCAGTACTTC. This translates into CASSYGGSQETQYF.

The chain links TRBV28 to TRBJ1-1; 10 positions agree with TRBD1. CDR3 length: 16 amino acids. The V gene end was trimmed by 4 bases and the J gene end by 1 base; junction bases not matched to a gene: 6. From germline, CDR1 is MDHEN and CDR2 SYDVKM. The CDR3 DNA follows: TGTGCCAGCAGTTCATCCGGACAGGGGGGGAACACTGAAGCTTTCTTT. It encodes CASSSSGQGGNTEAFF.

This clonotype has only a few counts. The chain couples TRBV28 to TRBJ2-3; the match to TRBD2 covers 7 bases. Trimming took 6 bases from V and 3 from J; bases not matched to a gene: 21. The CDR3 consists of 19 residues. CDR1 MDHEN and CDR2 SYDVKM come from the germline V gene. The CDR3 DNA follows: TGTGCCAGCAGCATTCTCCGACCGGGGTGGCTAGCGGAAACAGATACGCAGTATTTT. Its protein product is CASSILRPGWLAETDTQYF.

There are many counts of this clonotype. The chain has TRBV5-1 and TRBJ2-1; 13 bases are a match to TRBD2. The CDR3 extends over 20 amino acids. The V gene end was trimmed by 4 bases and the J gene end by 3 bases; junction bases not matched to a gene: 16. The V gene's germline CDR1 is SGHRS and CDR2 YFSETQ. The CDR3 sequence: CASSAGDGLAGVGRYNEQFF. For the CDR3, the DNA is TGCGCCAGCAGCGCAGGAGATGGACTAGCGGGAGTGGGGCGCTACAATGAGCAGTTCTTC. Looking up the rest from reference TRBV5-1 and TRBJ2-1 gives the full variable domain: KAGVTQTPRYLIKTRGQQVTLSCSPISGHRSVSWYQQTPGQGLQFLFEYFSETQRNKGNFPGRFSGRQFSNSRSEMNVSTLELGDSALYLCASSAGDGLAGVGRYNEQFFGPGTRLTVL.

This clonotype was observed at least ten times. The rearrangement uses TRBV20-1 and TRBJ2-3; 8 bases are shared with TRBD2. Germline lookup yields CDR1 DFQATT and CDR2 SNEGSKA (reference sequence). Trimming cost V 7 bases and J 0 bases; bases outside gene matches: 3. This CDR3 is built from 13 residues. The CDR3 DNA sequence: TGCAGTGGTCGGGAGGGAAGCACAGATACGCAGTATTTT. Translated: CSGREGSTDTQYF.

The chain links TRBV19 to TRBJ2-3; no clear D gene. CDR3 length: 14 residues. Deletions cut 5 bases from V and 0 bases from J, with 9 bases between. Germline V CDR1 and CDR2: LNHDA, SQIVND (reference sequence). CDR3 region: CASSASISTDTQYF. In nucleotides, the CDR3 is TGTGCCAGTAGTGCCTCGATTAGCACAGATACGCAGTATTTT.

This chain connects TRBV9 to TRBJ2-5, with 11 bases that match TRBD2. The ends lost 3 bases at V and 7 bases at J; junction bases unmatched: 8. Germline-derived CDR1 and CDR2 are SGDLS and YYNGEE. The CDR3 consists of 15 residues. The CDR3 protein is CASSAETSGIATQYF. In nucleotides, the CDR3 is TGTGCCAGCAGCGCAGAGACTAGCGGGATTGCGACCCAGTACTTC.

This clonotype was seen at least ten times. J is TRBJ2-1 and V is TRBV29-1; D is unclear. V lost 6 bases to trimming and J lost 0 bases, with 15 bases between them. The CDR3 has 15 residues. Per germline, CDR1 SQVTM and CDR2 ANQGSEA. The CDR3 DNA follows: TGCAGCGTCGATTCCGGCACCAGCTCCTACAATGAGCAGTTCTTC. It specifies CSVDSGTSSYNEQFF.

This clonotype was observed a handful of times. This chain uses TRBV5-1 with TRBJ2-2, with TRBD1 matching over 7 bases. J was trimmed by 0 bases and V by 6 bases; bases with no gene match: 5. The CDR3 covers 15 residues. In germline, CDR1 is SGHRS, CDR2 YFSETQ. In DNA, the CDR3 is TGCGCCAGCAAAACAGGGGCTTCGAACACCGGGGAGCTGTTTTTT. It translates to CASKTGASNTGELFF.

This clonotype has a count of ten or more. This sequence joins TRBV20-1 and TRBJ1-5, with 8 bases aligning to TRBD1. V dropped 0 bases and J dropped 3; count of bases not matched to a gene: 10. The CDR3 extends over 17 amino acids. Germline V lookup: CDR1 DFQATT, CDR2 SNEGSKA (reference sequence). CDR3 DNA sequence: TGCAGTGCTAGAGATAACCGAGGGACAGGCCCCAATCAGCCCCAGCATTTT. This encodes CSARDNRGTGPNQPQHF.

This clonotype was recorded many times. The chain employs TRBV3-1 and TRBJ1-3; D gene unclear. The CDR3 runs to 15 residues. The germline V gene encodes CDR1 LGHDT and CDR2 YNNKEL (reference sequence). Deletions cut 0 bases from V and 4 bases from J, with 10 bases between. The CDR3 DNA is TGTGCCAGCAGCCAAGAAATCGGAGGGGGAAACACCATATATTTT. This sequence encodes CASSQEIGGGNTIYF.

This sequence joins TRBV30 and TRBJ2-1; 9 positions match TRBD2. The CDR3 is made up of 13 amino acids. The ends lost 3 bases at V and 10 bases at J; junction bases unmatched: 7. Germline-derived CDR1 and CDR2 are GTSNPN and SVGIG (reference sequence). This CDR3 is CAWRTSGPLEQFF. In nucleotides, the CDR3 is TGTGCCTGGAGGACTAGCGGCCCTCTGGAGCAGTTCTTC.

This clonotype showed up just once. This chain links TRBV7-2 with TRBJ2-5; TRBD2 is a possible D gene (5 bases). V shed 6 bases and J shed 5 bases, with 13 bases lying between them. The CDR3 has 13 amino acids. Germline CDR1 reads SGHTA; CDR2 reads FQGNSA. The CDR3 DNA reads TGTGCCAGCAGATCCCCGTGGGAGGAGACCCAGTACTTC. It codes for CASRSPWEETQYF.

Ten or more counts support this clonotype. The rearrangement joins TRBV20-1 to TRBJ2-3; possibly TRBD2 for D (6 bases). The CDR3 is made up of 15 amino acids. Germline CDR1 is DFQATT and CDR2 is SNEGSKA (reference sequence). The ends were cut back, 4 bases at V and 1 base at J, with 15 bases in the middle. This CDR3 reads CSANGAASGTDTQYF. The CDR3 DNA reads TGCAGTGCTAACGGGGCGGCTAGCGGCACAGATACGCAGTATTTT.

This clonotype appeared many times. The chain links TRBV12-3 or TRBV12-4 to TRBJ2-1; either TRBD1 or TRBD2 may fit D (5 bases each). The CDR3 is 11 amino acids. V lost 5 bases and J 15 bases, leaving 14 bases between the germline ends. The chain's CDR3 is CASSRSGRMFF. CDR3 nucleotides: TGTGCCAGCAGTCGATCGGGACGCATGTTCTTC.

V is TRBV28 and J is TRBJ1-1; 7 nucleotides align to TRBD1. This CDR3 is built from 14 residues. J lost 1 base, V lost 6 bases, and 5 bases had no gene match. Germline lookup yields CDR1 MDHEN and CDR2 SYDVKM. CDR3 amino acids: CASRPQGGNTEAFF. For the CDR3, the DNA is TGTGCCAGCAGACCCCAGGGGGGGAACACTGAAGCTTTCTTT.

This clonotype showed up many times. The V gene is TRBV2, the J gene TRBJ1-6; D not certain. The CDR3 has 14 residues. The V end was cut by 2 bases, the J end by 4 bases, with 6 bases between. Germline-derived CDR1 and CDR2 are SNHLY and FYNNEI. CDR3 sequence reads: CASSETAYNSPLHF. As DNA, the CDR3 is TGTGCCAGCAGTGAAACGGCTTATAATTCACCCCTCCACTTT. Drawing the rest from reference TRBV2 and TRBJ1-6, the complete variable domain is EPEVTQTPSHQVTQMGQEVILRCVPISNHLYFYWYRQILGQKVEFLVSFYNNEISEKSEIFDDQFSVERPDGSNFTLKIRSTKLEDSAMYFCASSETAYNSPLHFGNGTRLTVT.

A few counts support this clonotype. The chain employs TRBV5-4 and TRBJ2-1, with TRBD1 matching over 9 bases. V trimming: 0 bases; J trimming: 6 bases; junction bases outside the gene matches: 7. Germline CDR1 and CDR2: SGHNT and YYREEE (reference sequence). The CDR3 runs to 16 residues. The CDR3 bases are TGTGCCAGCAGCTTGGGAGGGACAGGGTTGGTCAATGAGCAGTTCTTC. Translating gives CASSLGGTGLVNEQFF. Combining the CDR3 with reference TRBV5-4 and TRBJ2-1 gives the whole variable domain ETGVTQSPTHLIKTRGQQVTLRCSSQSGHNTVSWYQQALGQGPQFIFQYYREEENGRGNFPPRFSGLQFPNYSSELNVNALELDDSALYLCASSLGGTGLVNEQFFGPGTRLTVL.

The chain combines TRBV25-1 with TRBJ1-6, with D possibly being TRBD1 (5 bases). Germline loops: CDR1 MGHDK, CDR2 SYGVNS. Trimming took off 5 bases at V and 10 bases at J, with 18 bases between the two ends. CDR3 length equals 15 residues. The CDR3 bases are TGTGCCAGCAGTCGAACCGGGGTTACAGGCTCACCCCTCCACTTT. Its translation is CASSRTGVTGSPLHF.

The sample holds a few counts of this clonotype. A read error is possible here, since a much larger clone lies one base away. The chain has TRBV27 and TRBJ1-2; TRBD1 aligns across 8 bases. J was trimmed by 3 bases and V by 6 bases; bases with no gene match: 12. Germline loops: CDR1 MNHEY, CDR2 SMNVEV (reference sequence). CDR3 length equals 16 residues. The CDR3 region has the DNA TGTGCCAGCAGGGGGGACAGGTCTCTAGTAGACTATGGCTACACCTTC. Translating it yields CASRGDRSLVDYGYTF.

This clonotype has a count of ten or more. The chain employs TRBV2 and TRBJ2-1; 10 nucleotides match TRBD2. After removal of 6 bases from V and 8 bases from J, the junction contained 10 bases not matched to a gene. The CDR3 sequence is 15 residues long. Germline values: CDR1 SNHLY, CDR2 FYNNEI. The CDR3 protein is CASRKGALAGDEQFF. The CDR3, as DNA: TGTGCCAGCAGGAAAGGGGCCCTAGCGGGAGATGAGCAGTTCTTC.

This clonotype was seen ten or more times. The rearrangement joins TRBV20-1 to TRBJ1-5; D might be TRBD1 (6 bases). Trimming shortened V by 5 bases and J by 0 bases, and 17 bases separated the two germline ends. Germline CDR1 reads DFQATT; CDR2 reads SNEGSKA (reference sequence). The CDR3 totals 16 residues. CDR3 residues: CSALGGGGNSNQPQHF. DNA of the CDR3: TGCAGTGCTCTAGGAGGGGGTGGGAATAGCAATCAGCCCCAGCATTTT.

This clonotype was counted ten times or more. This chain connects TRBV7-2 to TRBJ2-1; D gene ambiguous. Trimming pared 1 base from V and 3 bases from J, leaving 4 bases between. Germline V gene sequence: CDR1 SGHTA, CDR2 FQGNSA. This CDR3 has 13 residues. The CDR3, as DNA: TGTGCCAGCAGCTTAGACGACTACAATGAGCAGTTCTTC. It encodes CASSLDDYNEQFF. The complete variable domain, with remaining parts taken from reference TRBV7-2 and TRBJ2-1, reads GAGVSQSPSNKVTEKGKDVELRCDPISGHTALYWYRQSLGQGLEFLIYFQGNSAPDKSGLPSDRFSAERTGGSVSTLTIQRTQQEDSAVYLCASSLDDYNEQFFGPGTRLTVL.

The chain recombines TRBV6-4 with TRBJ2-2; TRBD1 matches 7 bases. Germline V gene sequence: CDR1 MRHNA, CDR2 SNTAGT. The CDR3 spans 13 residues. J was trimmed by 6 bases and V by 6 bases; bases with no gene match: 4. CDR3 in amino acids: CASRPTGAGELFF. The CDR3 bases are TGTGCCAGCAGACCAACAGGGGCCGGGGAGCTGTTTTTT.